A selection of T cell receptor beta chains follows, all from one sample in a study of control samples from healthy donors and cancer patients. TCRdb's copy holds only in-frame clones and misses some; the assay was immunoSEQ multiplex PCR. The table lists roughly 70,000 clones, over 75% of them singletons, with 28% in the top ten. Sample: blood. Source of these receptors: a man aged 50 to 59 in good health. The CDR3 runs from the conserved cysteine through the conserved F or W. The D gene is left open where the match is weak. Clone size appears in some rows only: once, few, many, or a class for an expanded clone.

TRBJ2-4 | TRBV19 | . | once | CASGGTKNIQYF | TGTGCCAGTGGCGGAACTAAAAACATTCAGTACTTC
TRBJ1-4 | TRBV28 | . | . | CASSLPGGEKLFF | TGTGCCAGCAGTTTACCGGGAGGTGAAAAACTGTTTTTT
TRBJ2-1 | TRBV6-2/TRBV6-3 | TRBD2 | . | CASSSMTSGGRSYNEQFF | TGTGCCAGCAGTTCAATGACTAGCGGGGGAAGGTCCTACAATGAGCAGTTCTTC
TRBJ1-5 | TRBV27 | . | . | CASSETETHQPQHF | TGTGCCAGCAGTGAGACTGAAACCCATCAGCCCCAGCATTTT
TRBJ1-6 | TRBV5-4 | . | . | CASSLEVSGGLNSPLHF | TGTGCCAGCAGCTTGGAGGTTTCTGGGGGGCTGAATTCACCCCTCCACTTT
TRBJ2-1 | TRBV11-3 | TRBD2 | . | CASSPGSGGPADYEQFF | TGTGCCAGCAGCCCCGGGAGCGGGGGGCCTGCTGACTATGAGCAGTTCTTC
TRBJ2-7 | TRBV30 | . | . | CAWNRDPRKSSYEQYF | TGTGCCTGGAACAGGGACCCGCGAAAGAGCTCCTACGAGCAGTACTTC
TRBJ1-3 | TRBV7-2 | . | . | CASSLEAGRPDTIYF | TGTGCCAGCAGCTTAGAGGCGGGGAGGCCGGACACCATATATTTT
TRBJ2-1 | TRBV7-9 | TRBD2 | . | CASSPRTSDNEQFF | TGTGCCAGCAGCCCAAGGACTAGTGACAATGAGCAGTTCTTC
TRBJ2-3 | TRBV5-1 | . | . | CASSLEAAGPSNTQYF | TGCGCCAGCAGCTTGGAGGCGGCTGGCCCGTCCAATACGCAGTATTTT
TRBJ2-1 | TRBV29-1 | . | . | CSVVHGSGYNEQFF | TGCAGCGTTGTCCACGGGAGTGGGTACAATGAGCAGTTCTTC
TRBJ2-7 | TRBV11-3 | . | . | CASSSGLLKYEQYF | TGTGCCAGCAGCTCCGGACTACTGAAGTACGAGCAGTACTTC
TRBJ1-2 | TRBV29-1 | . | once | CSVDLLGIAYGYTF | TGCAGCGTTGATTTGTTAGGGATAGCTTATGGCTACACCTTC
TRBJ2-7 | TRBV9 | TRBD1 | . | CASSSTGDPYEQYF | TGTGCCAGCAGTTCTACAGGGGACCCCTACGAGCAGTACTTC
TRBJ2-1 | TRBV7-6 | . | . | CASSLGGGIVNEQFF | TGTGCCAGCAGCTTAGGTGGGGGTATTGTAAATGAGCAGTTCTTC
TRBJ1-2 | TRBV6-4 | . | once | CASSEAGRNYGYTF | TGTGCCAGCAGTGAAGCCGGGAGAAACTATGGCTACACCTTC
TRBJ2-7 | TRBV9 | TRBD2 | . | CASSLTLAGVGEQYF | TGTGCCAGCAGCCTAACCCTAGCGGGGGTTGGCGAGCAGTACTTC
TRBJ2-3 | TRBV9 | . | once | CASSGDTDTQYF | TGTGCCAGCAGCGGGGACACAGATACGCAGTATTTT
TRBJ1-2 | TRBV19 | . | . | CASLYRTDSDFGGYTF | TGTGCCAGTCTCTACCGTACGGACAGCGATTTTGGTGGCTACACCTTC
TRBJ2-6 | TRBV7-2 | TRBD2 | few | CASSQRLAGMAGANVLTF | TGTGCCAGCAGCCAACGACTAGCGGGGATGGCTGGGGCCAACGTCCTGACTTTC
TRBJ1-3 | TRBV29-1 | TRBD1 | . | CSVSTGATGNTIYF | TGCAGCGTCTCGACAGGGGCCACGGGGAACACCATATATTTT
TRBJ1-2 | TRBV19 | TRBD1 | . | CASRRGGQDYYGYTF | TGTGCCAGTCGTAGAGGGGGACAGGACTACTATGGCTACACCTTC
TRBJ1-3 | TRBV18 | . | . | CASSSKSGGHTIYF | TGTGCCAGCTCATCAAAATCGGGGGGCCACACCATATATTTT
TRBJ1-2 | TRBV13 | . | . | CASRRVSENYGYTF | TGTGCCAGCCGACGGGTCTCCGAGAACTATGGCTACACCTTC
TRBJ2-7 | TRBV24-1 | . | . | CATSERGRYEQYF | TGTGCCACCAGTGAGCGGGGGCGCTACGAGCAGTACTTC
TRBJ2-2 | TRBV6-5 | TRBD2 | . | CASSSTGRAGELFF | TGTGCCAGCTCCTCCACTGGGAGGGCCGGGGAGCTGTTTTTT
TRBJ2-3 | TRBV6-2/TRBV6-3 | . | medium-sized | CASSYRPHLSTDTQYF | TGTGCCAGCAGTTACCGACCGCACCTTTCCACAGATACGCAGTATTTT
TRBJ2-5 | TRBV7-3 | . | . | CASSLFPGEETQYF | TGTGCCAGCAGCTTATTTCCGGGAGAAGAGACCCAGTACTTC
TRBJ1-2 | TRBV28 | . | . | CASSLPLKWRGYTF | TGTGCCAGCAGTCTCCCCCTCAAATGGCGTGGCTACACCTTC
TRBJ2-1 | TRBV9 | TRBD1 | . | CASNRDSSYNEQFF | TGTGCCAGCAACCGGGACAGCTCCTACAATGAGCAGTTCTTC
TRBJ2-1 | TRBV3-1/TRBV3-2 | TRBD2 | once | CASSQGAGGSYNEQFF | TGTGCCAGCAGCCAAGGAGCGGGGGGCTCCTACAATGAGCAGTTCTTC